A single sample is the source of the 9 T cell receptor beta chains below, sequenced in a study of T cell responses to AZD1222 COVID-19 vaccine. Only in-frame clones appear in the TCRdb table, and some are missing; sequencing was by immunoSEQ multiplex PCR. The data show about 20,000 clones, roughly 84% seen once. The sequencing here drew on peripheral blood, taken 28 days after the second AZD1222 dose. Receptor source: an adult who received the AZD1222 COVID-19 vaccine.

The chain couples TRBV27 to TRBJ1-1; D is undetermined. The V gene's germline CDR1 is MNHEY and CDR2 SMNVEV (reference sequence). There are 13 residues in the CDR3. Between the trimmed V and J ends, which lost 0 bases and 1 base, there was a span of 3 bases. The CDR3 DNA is TGTGCCAGCAGTTTATCGGAGAACACTGAAGCTTTCTTT. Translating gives CASSLSENTEAFF.

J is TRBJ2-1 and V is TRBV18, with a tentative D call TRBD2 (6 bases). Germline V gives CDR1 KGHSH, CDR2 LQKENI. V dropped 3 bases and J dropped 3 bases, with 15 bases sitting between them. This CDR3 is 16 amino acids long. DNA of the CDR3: TGTGCCAGCTCACCCGGGAGCACGAATATCTACAATGAGCAGTTCTTC. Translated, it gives CASSPGSTNIYNEQFF.

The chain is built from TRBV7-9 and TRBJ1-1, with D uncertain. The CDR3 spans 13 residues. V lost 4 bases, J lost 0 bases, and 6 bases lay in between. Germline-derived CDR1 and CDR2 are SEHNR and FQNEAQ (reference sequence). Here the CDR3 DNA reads TGTGCCAGCAGCTCAACACTGAACACTGAAGCTTTCTTT. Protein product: CASSSTLNTEAFF.

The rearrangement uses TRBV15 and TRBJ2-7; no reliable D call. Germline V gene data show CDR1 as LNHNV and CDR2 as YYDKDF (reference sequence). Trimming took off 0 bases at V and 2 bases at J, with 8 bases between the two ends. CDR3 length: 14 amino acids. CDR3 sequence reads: CATSRERIAYEQYF. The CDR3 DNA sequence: TGTGCCACCAGCAGAGAGCGTATCGCCTACGAGCAGTACTTC. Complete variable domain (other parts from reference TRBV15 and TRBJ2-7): DAMVIQNPRYQVTQFGKPVTLSCSQTLNHNVMYWYQQKSSQAPKLLFHYYDKDFNNEADTPDNFQSRRPNTSFCFLDIRSPGLGDTAMYLCATSRERIAYEQYFGPGTRLTVT.

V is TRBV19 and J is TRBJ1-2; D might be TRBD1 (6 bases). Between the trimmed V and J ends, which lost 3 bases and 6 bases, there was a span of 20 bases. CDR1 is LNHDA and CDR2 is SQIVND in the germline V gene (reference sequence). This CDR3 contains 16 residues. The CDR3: CASSIHQARGVDGYTF. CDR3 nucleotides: TGTGCCAGTAGTATCCATCAGGCCAGGGGAGTCGATGGCTACACCTTC.

The CDR3 nucleotides read TGTGCCAGCAGTCAACAGGGGGAGGACGGCTACACCTTC. Protein sequence: CASSQQGEDGYTF. The chain joins TRBV6-5 to TRBJ1-2, with 8 bases lining up with TRBD1. CDR3 length: 13 amino acids. The germline V gene encodes CDR1 MNHEY and CDR2 SVGAGI. J was trimmed by 8 bases and V by 5 bases; bases with no gene match: 7.

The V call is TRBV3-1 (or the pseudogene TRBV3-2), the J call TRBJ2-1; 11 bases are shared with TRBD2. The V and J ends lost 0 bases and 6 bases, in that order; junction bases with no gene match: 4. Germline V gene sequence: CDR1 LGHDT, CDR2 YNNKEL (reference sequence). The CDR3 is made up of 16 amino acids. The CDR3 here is CASSQDQGLAVNEQFF. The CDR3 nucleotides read TGTGCCAGCAGCCAAGATCAGGGACTAGCGGTCAATGAGCAGTTCTTC.

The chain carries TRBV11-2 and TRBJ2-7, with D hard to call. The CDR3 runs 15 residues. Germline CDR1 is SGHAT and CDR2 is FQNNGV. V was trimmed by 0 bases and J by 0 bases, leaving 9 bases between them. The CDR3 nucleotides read TGTGCCAGCAGCTTAGATAGTCTCGACTCCTACGAGCAGTACTTC. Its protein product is CASSLDSLDSYEQYF.

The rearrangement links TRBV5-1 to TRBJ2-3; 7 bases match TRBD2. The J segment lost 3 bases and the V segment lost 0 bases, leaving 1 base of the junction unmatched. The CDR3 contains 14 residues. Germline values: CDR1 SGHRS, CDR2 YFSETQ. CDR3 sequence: CASSLGGGTDTQYF. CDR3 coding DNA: TGCGCCAGCAGCTTGGGGGGAGGGACAGATACGCAGTATTTT.